This T cell receptor (beta chain) derives from a study of OX40 agonist ivuxolimab in advanced cancers. Study in general: Administration of intravenous ivuxolimab to patients occurred every 2 weeks at 0.01 to 10 mg/kg.

V was trimmed by 2 bases and J by 0 bases, leaving 7 bases between them. Germline CDR1 reads SQVTM; CDR2 reads ANQGSEA. The CDR3 length is 13 residues. Note on this clone: Its antigen is still unknown.

The table came from immunoSEQ multiplex PCR; TCRdb's copy has only in-frame clones and leaves some out. This repertoire shows some 140,000 clones, approximately 90% found once; its top ten account for approximately 0.99%. Study-wide findings and caveats: There were also nonresponders showing low normalized T-cell clonal expansion. Averaged across samples, CD8+ T cells carried more expanded clones than CD4+ did.

The receptor was derived from an adult with an advanced solid tumor such as melanoma, head and neck, liver or kidney cancer. The V gene is TRBV29-1, the J gene TRBJ1-1; D remains unclear. Sequences were derived from CD4+ or CD8+ T cells sorted from blood, sampled in a trial of the OX40 agonist ivuxolimab. CDR3 amino acids: CSVETDMNTEAFF. The CDR3 nucleotides are TGCAGCGTTGAAACAGATATGAACACTGAAGCTTTCTTT. The entire variable domain, with the rest obtained from reference TRBV29-1 and TRBJ1-1, is as follows: SAVISQKPSRDICQRGTSLTIQCQVDSQVTMMFWYRQQPGQSLTLIATANQGSEATYESGFVIDKFPISRPNLTFSTLTVSNMSPEDSSIYLCSVETDMNTEAFFGQGTRLTVV.